These 30 T cell receptor beta chains were sequenced from one sample in a study of T cell repertoires in cytomegalovirus infection (dated by TCRdb to the late 2010s). TCRdb shows the sequencer as Illumina HiSeq 1500. TCRdb's own reprocessing of the public reads used fastp at Q25 and MiXCR and kept productive beta chains. CDR3 protein duplicates are merged, each entry listing the most common genes and DNA. This sample holds roughly 300,000 distinct CDR3 sequences; 9.5% were observed only once. The ten largest clones capture 4.3% of the sample. Specimen: PBMCs. These TCRs come from a human donor in good health (CMV status not recorded). Some clones in this sample may be carry-over from other donors' samples.

J is TRBJ1-2 and V is TRBV4-1, with D maybe TRBD1 (6 bases). This CDR3 region has 16 residues. V lost 0 bases, J lost 4 bases, and 15 bases lay in between. CDR1 and CDR2 from the germline V gene are MGHRA and YSYEKL. The CDR3 loop is CASSQDYGTQSYGYTF. CDR3 sequence (DNA): TGCGCCAGCAGCCAAGATTACGGGACACAATCCTATGGCTACACCTTC.

Details on this clonotype: The conserved closing phenylalanine or tryptophan is absent in this CDR3, likely reflecting a read error. The V call is TRBV19, the J call TRBJ1-5, with 8 nucleotides matching TRBD1. The CDR3 runs 15 residues. Trimming at V came to 6 bases and at J to 1 base, leaving 5 bases not matched to a gene. The germline V gene encodes CDR1 LNHDA and CDR2 SQIVND (reference sequence). The DNA of the CDR3 is TGTGCCAGTAGATCGGACAGGGAAAGCAATCAGCCCCAGCATCTT. Encoded protein: CASRSDRESNQPQHL.

The gene calls are TRBV6-5 and TRBJ2-6; 10 bases match TRBD1. Germline CDR1 and CDR2: MNHEY and SVGAGI. The CDR3 length is 19 residues. V gave up 6 bases and J gave up 0 bases; unmatched junction bases: 11. The CDR3 coding sequence is TGTGCCAGCAGAGGATTGGGACAGGGGTTTTTCTCTGGGGCCAACGTCCTGACTTTC. It specifies CASRGLGQGFFSGANVLTF.

This clonotype was recorded a few times. The V and J genes are TRBV27 and TRBJ1-2; TRBD1 agrees at 7 bases. V was clipped by 7 bases and J by 1 base; unmatched bases: 9. Germline V gene lookup returns CDR1 MNHEY and CDR2 SMNVEV (reference sequence). The CDR3 has 15 residues. In DNA form, the CDR3 reads TGTGCCAGCACGCAGACAGGGAGTGGTAACTATGGCTACACCTTC. As protein: CASTQTGSGNYGYTF.

The rearrangement uses TRBV7-2 and TRBJ1-6; D is unclear. Germline V gives CDR1 SGHTA, CDR2 FQGNSA. The CDR3 contains 14 residues. V was cut by 5 bases and J by 2 bases, with 7 bases left in between. The CDR3 bases are TGTGCCAGCAGCAACACTCCCTATAATTCACCCCTCCACTTT. Translation gives CASSNTPYNSPLHF.

The genes are TRBV7-3 and TRBJ2-2; D is undetermined. CDR1 and CDR2 from the germline V gene are SGHTA and FQGTGA. The CDR3 runs to 12 residues. Trimming took off 5 bases at V and 7 bases at J, with 8 bases between the two ends. The CDR3 nucleotides are TGTGCCAGCAGCCCCGCCGGCGGGGAGCTGTTTTTT. It is translated as CASSPAGGELFF.

The chain carries TRBV6-8 and TRBJ1-2; 10 bases fit TRBD1. The CDR3 is made up of 17 amino acids. V was pared by 6 bases and J by 4 bases, with 14 bases of the junction left unmatched. CDR1 is MNHGY, CDR2 SAAAGT, per germline. Written as DNA, the CDR3 is TGTGCCAGCAGCCAGGCAACCGGGACAGGGGTTTCCTATGGCTACACCTTC. Encoded protein: CASSQATGTGVSYGYTF.

The CDR3 DNA reads as TGTGCCAGCAGCGTGAACGGATTCTCGGAGCTGTTTTTT. The encoded protein is CASSVNGFSELFF. The chain couples TRBV9 to TRBJ2-2; no firm D call. Between the trimmed V and J ends, which lost 2 bases and 10 bases, there was a span of 12 bases. CDR1 is SGDLS and CDR2 is YYNGEE in the germline V gene. The CDR3 contains 13 residues.

This clonotype was observed a few times. J is TRBJ2-3 and V is TRBV12-3 or TRBV12-4; 9 positions match TRBD2. The V segment lost 5 bases and the J segment 2 bases; nucleotides outside the gene matches: 2. The CDR3 consists of 14 residues. CDR3 DNA: TGTGCCAGCAGTACTAGCGGGTACACAGATACGCAGTATTTT. It codes for CASSTSGYTDTQYF.

CDR3 nucleotides: TGCAGCGTTGGGCTAGTCTCCTACAATGAGCAGTTCTTC. Its translation: CSVGLVSYNEQFF. The chain links TRBV29-1 to TRBJ2-1; no reliable D call. The CDR3 length is 13 residues. Per germline, CDR1 SQVTM and CDR2 ANQGSEA. V was pared by 4 bases and J by 0 bases, with 7 bases between.

The rearrangement uses TRBV10-2 and TRBJ1-1; D not certain. V lost 4 bases, J lost 0 bases, and 6 bases lay in between. The CDR3 has 13 amino acids. Germline V gene lookup returns CDR1 WSHSY and CDR2 SAAADI. CDR3 bases: TGCGCCAGCAGTGCCAGTATGAACACTGAAGCTTTCTTT. Its protein is CASSASMNTEAFF.

V is TRBV6-5 and J is TRBJ2-3, with no clear D. This CDR3 contains 15 residues. V dropped 2 bases and J dropped 2 bases, with 11 bases sitting between them. The V gene's germline CDR1 is MNHEY and CDR2 SVGAGI. Here the CDR3 DNA reads TGTGCCAGCAGTTACCTGGGAAGCCACACAGATACGCAGTATTTT. Its protein is CASSYLGSHTDTQYF.

The CDR3 protein is CASSLGTGRGTNTGELFF. The CDR3 DNA is TGTGCCAGCAGCTTGGGAACGGGACGGGGGACGAACACCGGGGAGCTGTTTTTT. The genes are TRBV7-2 and TRBJ2-2, with D perhaps matching TRBD2 (6 bases). The CDR3 is 18 amino acids. CDR1 and CDR2 from the germline V gene are SGHTA and FQGNSA. V lost 3 bases, J lost 0 bases, and 17 bases lay in between.

This clonotype came up many times. The rearrangement uses TRBV6-6 and TRBJ1-5, with 7 nucleotides matching TRBD1. V shed 3 bases, J shed 5 bases, and the junction held 10 bases outside the gene matches. The CDR3 is 16 residues long. Germline V gene data show CDR1 as MNHNY and CDR2 as SVGAGI (reference sequence). For the CDR3, the DNA is TGTGCCAGCAGTTATCCCAGGGGGGAGGGAGATCAGCCCCAGCATTTT. Protein sequence: CASSYPRGEGDQPQHF.

This clonotype was detected many times. This chain joins TRBV28 and TRBJ1-5, with 9 bases lining up with TRBD1. V lost 6 bases, J lost 4 bases, and 7 bases stayed unmatched. The CDR3 loop spans 15 amino acids. Germline lookup yields CDR1 MDHEN and CDR2 SYDVKM. The CDR3 nucleotides are TGTGCCAGCAGCACCGGGACAGGGTTGAATCAGCCCCAGCATTTT. This codes for CASSTGTGLNQPQHF.

This clonotype was seen a few times. The chain couples TRBV28 to TRBJ2-1; TRBD2 aligns across 13 bases. The length of the CDR3 is 17 residues. Trimming at V came to 4 bases and at J to 7 bases, leaving 10 bases not matched to a gene. Germline V gene lookup returns CDR1 MDHEN and CDR2 SYDVKM. The DNA of the CDR3 is TGTGCCAGCAGTTCCCCCGGACTAGCGGGAGTGTGGAATGAGCAGTTCTTC. The encoded protein is CASSSPGLAGVWNEQFF.

In this sample, this clonotype turned up once. As the CDR3 is not closed by the conserved phenylalanine or tryptophan, this likely results from a read error. The chain is built from TRBV6-8 and TRBJ1-4; unclear D gene. This CDR3 is 13 amino acids long. V lost 6 bases and J lost 6, with 11 bases in between. Germline CDR1 is MNHGY and CDR2 is SAAAGT. In DNA, the CDR3 is TGTGCCAGCAGCAGGCTCCCTCATGAAAAACTGTTTTCT. It translates to CASSRLPHEKLFS.

The chain is built from TRBV18 and TRBJ1-1; the D gene is possibly TRBD1 (5 bases). The CDR3 totals 15 residues. V was shortened by 2 bases and J by 2 bases, with 12 bases between the two germline ends. Germline CDR1 KGHSH, CDR2 LQKENI. CDR3 amino acids: CASSPVGLRNTEAFF. The CDR3 DNA follows: TGTGCCAGCTCACCAGTGGGGCTTCGTAACACTGAAGCTTTCTTT.

This clonotype was observed a few times. This sequence joins TRBV24-1 and TRBJ2-1; 8 nucleotides line up with TRBD2. The CDR3 has 17 residues. Germline CDR1 is KGHDR and CDR2 is SFDVKD. V was pared by 3 bases and J by 4 bases, with 10 bases of the junction left unmatched. The CDR3 DNA reads as TGTGCCACCAGTGATCCCCCCGGGGTAGCGGGGTACAATGAGCAGTTCTTC. Its translation: CATSDPPGVAGYNEQFF.

This clonotype turned up a few times. The rearrangement joins TRBV7-6 to TRBJ1-1, with 12 bases fitting TRBD1. The CDR3 length is 19 residues. V trimming: 5 bases; J trimming: 6 bases; junction bases outside the gene matches: 19. Germline V gives CDR1 SGHVS, CDR2 FNYEAQ. CDR3 bases: TGTGCCAGCAGCCCCGGGACAGGGGGCCCGGGAGGTGATGCCCCTGAAGCTTTCTTT. Translated, it gives CASSPGTGGPGGDAPEAFF.

The sample holds a few counts of this clonotype. This rearrangement joins TRBV12-3 or TRBV12-4 to TRBJ2-1; perhaps TRBD1 as D (5 bases). Trimming removed 6 bases from V and 6 bases from J, with 9 bases in between. CDR3 length: 12 amino acids. This CDR3 reads CASSRQSNEQFF. The DNA for the CDR3 is TGTGCCAGCAGCCGACAGAGCAATGAGCAGTTCTTC.

This CDR3 reads CASSCSVSYEQYF. For the CDR3, the DNA is TGTGCCAGCAGCTGCAGTGTGTCCTACGAGCAGTACTTC. The genes are TRBV11-2 and TRBJ2-7, with no clear D. Per the germline V gene, CDR1 is SGHAT and CDR2 is FQNNGV. The V and J ends lost 4 bases and 1 base respectively, with 8 bases between them. The CDR3 spans 13 residues. The entire variable domain, with the rest obtained from reference TRBV11-2 and TRBJ2-7, is as follows: EAGVAQSPRYKIIEKRQSVAFWCNPISGHATLYWYQQILGQGPKLLIQFQNNGVVDDSQLPKDRFSAERLKGVDSTLKIQPAKLEDSAVYLCASSCSVSYEQYFGPGTRLTVT.

This clonotype was counted between two and nine times. V gene TRBV4-2 combines with J gene TRBJ2-2; D may be TRBD2 (6 bases). Germline V gives CDR1 LGHNA, CDR2 YNFKEQ. V was cut by 0 bases and J by 4 bases, with 12 bases left in between. The CDR3 consists of 16 residues. CDR3 in DNA: TGTGCCAGCAGCCAAGAATACGGGGGAGGCACCGGGGAGCTGTTTTTT. Translated, it gives CASSQEYGGGTGELFF.

This clonotype was seen ten or more times. V gene TRBV9 combines with J gene TRBJ1-4; D remains unclear. Germline V gene sequence: CDR1 SGDLS, CDR2 YYNGEE. The CDR3 spans 15 residues. Trimming shortened V by 4 bases and J by 1 base, and 11 bases separated the two germline ends. The CDR3 loop reads CASSPQVRTNEKLFF. For the CDR3, the DNA is TGTGCCAGCAGCCCCCAGGTCCGAACTAATGAAAAACTGTTTTTT.

In its sample, this clonotype was seen many times. The genes are TRBV7-2 and TRBJ2-7; 8 bases agree with TRBD2. The germline gives CDR1 SGHTA, CDR2 FQGNSA. V dropped 1 base and J dropped 7; count of bases not matched to a gene: 6. The CDR3 totals 14 residues. CDR3 residues: CASSLVMQRGEQYF. The CDR3 nucleotides are TGTGCCAGCAGCTTAGTTATGCAGCGGGGGGAGCAGTACTTC.

This clonotype was recorded many times. This chain links TRBV7-9 with TRBJ1-3; 9 positions match TRBD1. The V and J ends lost 7 bases and 7 bases, in that order; junction bases with no gene match: 11. Germline CDR1 and CDR2: SEHNR and FQNEAQ (reference sequence). This CDR3 contains 15 residues. The CDR3 DNA sequence: TGTGCCAGCACCCGACTGGGGACAGGGAGGAACACCATATATTTT. Protein product: CASTRLGTGRNTIYF.

This clonotype has a handful of counts. The chain employs TRBV27 and TRBJ2-7; 7 bases line up with TRBD2. Germline CDR1 MNHEY, CDR2 SMNVEV (reference sequence). This CDR3 region has 13 residues. The CDR3 DNA follows: TGTGGAACTAAGGGTGGCGGGAGTTACGAGCAGTACTTC. It yields the protein CGTKGGGSYEQYF.

This clonotype was counted ten times or more. The chain couples TRBV7-2 to TRBJ1-1, with unresolved D. V lost 5 bases, J lost 6 bases, and 16 bases lay in between. Germline V CDR1 and CDR2: SGHTA, FQGNSA. The CDR3 has 14 residues. The CDR3 spells CASSLTWQDSEAFF. The CDR3 DNA reads as TGTGCCAGCAGCCTAACTTGGCAGGACTCTGAAGCTTTCTTT. The entire variable domain, with the rest obtained from reference TRBV7-2 and TRBJ1-1, is as follows: GAGVSQSPSNKVTEKGKDVELRCDPISGHTALYWYRQSLGQGLEFLIYFQGNSAPDKSGLPSDRFSAERTGGSVSTLTIQRTQQEDSAVYLCASSLTWQDSEAFFGQGTRLTVV.

This clonotype was seen at least ten times. The rearrangement joins TRBV7-9 to TRBJ1-5; no clear D gene. The CDR3 consists of 13 residues. Looked up from germline, CDR1 is SEHNR and CDR2 is FQNEAQ (reference sequence). The germline V and J ends were trimmed by 1 base and 6 bases, with 7 bases remaining between them. Here the CDR3 DNA reads TGTGCCAGCAGCTTAGAAGGGATTCAGCCCCAGCATTTT. This codes for CASSLEGIQPQHF.

This clonotype appeared a few times. This chain uses TRBV19 with TRBJ1-6, with TRBD1 matching over 8 bases. Germline CDR1 is LNHDA and CDR2 is SQIVND (reference sequence). The CDR3 extends over 15 amino acids. The V gene end was trimmed by 3 bases and the J gene end by 6 bases; junction bases not matched to a gene: 4. CDR3 sequence (DNA): TGTGCCAGTAGTATGGAGGACAGGGTTAATTCACCCCTCCACTTT. It specifies CASSMEDRVNSPLHF.